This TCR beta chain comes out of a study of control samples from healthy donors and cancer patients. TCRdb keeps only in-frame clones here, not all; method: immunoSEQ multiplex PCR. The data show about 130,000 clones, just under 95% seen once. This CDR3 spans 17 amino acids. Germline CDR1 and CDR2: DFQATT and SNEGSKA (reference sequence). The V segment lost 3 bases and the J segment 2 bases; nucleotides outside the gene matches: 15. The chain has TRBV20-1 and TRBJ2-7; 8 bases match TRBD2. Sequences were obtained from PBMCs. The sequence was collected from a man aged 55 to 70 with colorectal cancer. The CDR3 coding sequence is TGCAGTGCTAGTAACAAGAGGGGGGTAGCGGGACCCTACGAGCAGTACTTC. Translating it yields CSASNKRGVAGPYEQYF.